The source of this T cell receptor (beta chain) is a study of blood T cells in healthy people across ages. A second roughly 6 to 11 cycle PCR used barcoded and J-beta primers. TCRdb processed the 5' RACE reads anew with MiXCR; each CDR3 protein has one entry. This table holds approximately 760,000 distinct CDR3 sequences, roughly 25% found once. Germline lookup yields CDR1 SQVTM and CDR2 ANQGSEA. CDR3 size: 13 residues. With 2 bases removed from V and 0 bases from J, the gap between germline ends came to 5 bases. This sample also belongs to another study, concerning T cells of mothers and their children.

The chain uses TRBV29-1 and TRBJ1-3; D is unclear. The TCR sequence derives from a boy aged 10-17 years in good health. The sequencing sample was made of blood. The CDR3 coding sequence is TGCAGCGTTGAAACAGTCTCTGGAAACACCATATATTTT. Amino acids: CSVETVSGNTIYF.